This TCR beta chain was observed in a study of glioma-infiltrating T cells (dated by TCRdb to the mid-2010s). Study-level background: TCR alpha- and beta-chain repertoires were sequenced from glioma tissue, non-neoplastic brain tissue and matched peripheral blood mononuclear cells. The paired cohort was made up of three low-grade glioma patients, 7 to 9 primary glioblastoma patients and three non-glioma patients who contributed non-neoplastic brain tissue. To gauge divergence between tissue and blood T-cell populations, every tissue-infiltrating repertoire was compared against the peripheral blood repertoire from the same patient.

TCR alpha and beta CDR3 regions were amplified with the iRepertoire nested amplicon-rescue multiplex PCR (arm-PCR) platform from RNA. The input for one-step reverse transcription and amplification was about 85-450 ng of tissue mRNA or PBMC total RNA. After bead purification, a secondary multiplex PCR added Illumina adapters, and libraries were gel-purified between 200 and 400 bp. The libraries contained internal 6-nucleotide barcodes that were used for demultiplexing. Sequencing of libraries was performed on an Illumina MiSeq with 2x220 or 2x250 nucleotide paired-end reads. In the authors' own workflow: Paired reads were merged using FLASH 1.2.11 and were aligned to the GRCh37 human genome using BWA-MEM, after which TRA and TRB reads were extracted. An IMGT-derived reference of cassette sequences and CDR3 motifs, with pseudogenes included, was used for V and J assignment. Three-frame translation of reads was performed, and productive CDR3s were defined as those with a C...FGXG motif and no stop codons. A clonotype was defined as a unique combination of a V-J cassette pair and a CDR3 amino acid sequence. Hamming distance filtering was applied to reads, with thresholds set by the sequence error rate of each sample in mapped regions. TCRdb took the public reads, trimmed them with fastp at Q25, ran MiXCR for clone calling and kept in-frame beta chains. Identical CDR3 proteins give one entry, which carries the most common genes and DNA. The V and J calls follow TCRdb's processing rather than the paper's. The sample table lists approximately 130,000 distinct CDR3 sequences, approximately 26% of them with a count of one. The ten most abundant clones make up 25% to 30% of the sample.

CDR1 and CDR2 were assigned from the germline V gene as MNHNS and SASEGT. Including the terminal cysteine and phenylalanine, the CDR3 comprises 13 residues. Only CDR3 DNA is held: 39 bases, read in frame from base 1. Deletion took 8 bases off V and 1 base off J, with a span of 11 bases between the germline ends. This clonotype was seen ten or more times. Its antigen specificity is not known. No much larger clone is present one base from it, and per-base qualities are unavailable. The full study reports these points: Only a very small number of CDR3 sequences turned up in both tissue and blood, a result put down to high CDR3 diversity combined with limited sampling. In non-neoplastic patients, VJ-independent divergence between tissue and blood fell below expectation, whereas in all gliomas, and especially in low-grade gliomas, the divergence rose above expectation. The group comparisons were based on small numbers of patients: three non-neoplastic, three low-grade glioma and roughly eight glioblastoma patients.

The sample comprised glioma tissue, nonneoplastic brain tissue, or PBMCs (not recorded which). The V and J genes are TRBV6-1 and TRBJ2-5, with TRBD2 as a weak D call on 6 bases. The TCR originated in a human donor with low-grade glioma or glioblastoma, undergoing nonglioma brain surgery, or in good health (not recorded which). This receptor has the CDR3 CASETSFQETQYF. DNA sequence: TGTGCCAGCGAGACTAGTTTCCAAGAGACCCAGTACTTC.